This T cell receptor (beta chain) was observed in a study of immune cell composition in non-small cell lung cancer. Measured with immunoSEQ multiplex PCR; TCRdb has only the in-frame clones, and not every one. The profile covers approximately 2,900 clones, with around 85% appearing a single time and approximately 9.9% taken by the ten largest. These data are also associated with another study on CD4 T cells in lung cancer.

The sequenced material came from lung tumor tissue. These receptors were collected from a human donor with non-small cell lung cancer.

The chain couples TRBV5-6 to TRBJ2-7; D ambiguous. CDR1 and CDR2 (germline): SGHDT, YYEEEE. The V end lost 1 base, the J end lost 3 bases, and 5 bases lay between the germline ends. CDR3 length equals 12 residues. The CDR3 DNA sequence: TGTGCCAGCAGCTTGTACAGCTACGAGCAGTACTTC. This translates into CASSLYSYEQYF.